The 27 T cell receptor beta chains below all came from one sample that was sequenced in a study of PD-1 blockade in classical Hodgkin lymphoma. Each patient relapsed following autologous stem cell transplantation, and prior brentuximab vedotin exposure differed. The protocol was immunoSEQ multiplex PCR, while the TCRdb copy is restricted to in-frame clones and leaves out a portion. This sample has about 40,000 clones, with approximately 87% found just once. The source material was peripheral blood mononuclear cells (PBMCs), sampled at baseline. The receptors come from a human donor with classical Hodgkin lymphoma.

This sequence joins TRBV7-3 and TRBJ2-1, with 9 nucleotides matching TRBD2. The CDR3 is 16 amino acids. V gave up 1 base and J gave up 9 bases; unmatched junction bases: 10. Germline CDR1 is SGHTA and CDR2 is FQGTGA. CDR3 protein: CASSLRAGGPLSEQFF. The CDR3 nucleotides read TGTGCCAGCAGCTTAAGGGCGGGAGGGCCGTTGAGTGAGCAGTTCTTC.

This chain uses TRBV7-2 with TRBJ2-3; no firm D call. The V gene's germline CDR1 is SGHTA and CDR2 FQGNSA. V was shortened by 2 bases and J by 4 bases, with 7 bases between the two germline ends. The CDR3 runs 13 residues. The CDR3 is CASSLIKADTQYF. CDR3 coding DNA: TGTGCCAGCAGCTTAATAAAAGCAGATACGCAGTATTTT.

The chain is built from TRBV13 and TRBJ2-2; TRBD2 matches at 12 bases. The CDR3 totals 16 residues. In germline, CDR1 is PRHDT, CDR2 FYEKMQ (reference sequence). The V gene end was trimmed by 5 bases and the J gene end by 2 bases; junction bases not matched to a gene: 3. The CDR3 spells CASSAGLAGNTGELFF. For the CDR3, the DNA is TGTGCCAGCAGCGCCGGACTAGCGGGAAACACCGGGGAGCTGTTTTTT. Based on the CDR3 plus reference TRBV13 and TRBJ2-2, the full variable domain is AAGVIQSPRHLIKEKRETATLKCYPIPRHDTVYWYQQGPGQDPQFLISFYEKMQSDKGSIPDRFSAQQFSDYHSELNMSSLELGDSALYFCASSAGLAGNTGELFFGEGSRLTVL.

The CDR3 sequence: CASSKAMIGDRGNEKLFF. DNA of the CDR3: TGTGCCAGCAGCAAAGCGATGATTGGTGACAGGGGGAATGAAAAACTGTTTTTT. This chain links TRBV21-1 with TRBJ1-4; TRBD1, the table's D call, was not compared with the DNA. TRBV21-1 corresponds to a pseudogene. The length of the CDR3 is 18 residues.

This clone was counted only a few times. The CDR3 region has the DNA TGTGCCAGCTCACGCGGGACACAAAATCAGCCCCAGCATTTT. This sequence encodes CASSRGTQNQPQHF. The chain employs TRBV18 and TRBJ1-5; possible D gene TRBD1, 6 bases. The CDR3 is made up of 14 amino acids. V was pared by 4 bases and J by 4 bases, with 11 bases between. The germline CDR1 and CDR2 sequences are KGHSH and LQKENI.

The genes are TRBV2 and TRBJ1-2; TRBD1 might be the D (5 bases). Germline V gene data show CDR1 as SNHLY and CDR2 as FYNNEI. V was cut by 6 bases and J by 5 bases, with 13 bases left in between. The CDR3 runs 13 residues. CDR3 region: CASSGESGYGYTF. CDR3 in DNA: TGTGCCAGCAGCGGAGAATCAGGGTATGGCTACACCTTC.

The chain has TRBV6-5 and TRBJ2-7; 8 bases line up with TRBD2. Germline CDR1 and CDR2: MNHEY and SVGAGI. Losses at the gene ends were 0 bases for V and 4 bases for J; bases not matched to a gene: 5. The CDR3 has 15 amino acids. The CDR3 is CASSYSRGLVYEQYF. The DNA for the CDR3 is TGTGCCAGCAGTTACTCGAGGGGACTAGTTTACGAGCAGTACTTC.

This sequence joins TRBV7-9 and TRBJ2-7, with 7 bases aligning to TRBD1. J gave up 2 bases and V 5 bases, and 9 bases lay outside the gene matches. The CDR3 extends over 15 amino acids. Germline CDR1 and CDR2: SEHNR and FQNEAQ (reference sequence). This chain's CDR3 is CASSTRDSETYEQYF. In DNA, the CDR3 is TGTGCCAGCAGCACCCGGGACAGCGAGACCTACGAGCAGTACTTC.

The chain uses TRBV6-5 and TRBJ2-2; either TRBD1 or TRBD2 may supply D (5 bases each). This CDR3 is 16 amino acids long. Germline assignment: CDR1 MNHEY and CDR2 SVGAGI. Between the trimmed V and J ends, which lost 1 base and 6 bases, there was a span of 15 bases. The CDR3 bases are TGTGCCAGCAGTTACTTGGGGGACGAAGTCCCCGGGGAGCTGTTTTTT. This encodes CASSYLGDEVPGELFF.

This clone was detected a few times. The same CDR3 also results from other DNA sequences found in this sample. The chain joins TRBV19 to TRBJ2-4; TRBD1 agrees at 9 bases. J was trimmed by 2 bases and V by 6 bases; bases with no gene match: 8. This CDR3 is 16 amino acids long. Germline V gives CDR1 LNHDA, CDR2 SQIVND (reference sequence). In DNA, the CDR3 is TGTGCCAGTAGACATGGACAGGGGAGGACCAAAAACATTCAGTACTTC. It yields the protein CASRHGQGRTKNIQYF. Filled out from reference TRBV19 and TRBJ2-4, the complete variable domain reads DGGITQSPKYLFRKEGQNVTLSCEQNLNHDAMYWYRQDPGQGLRLIYYSQIVNDFQKGDIAEGYSVSREKKESFPLTVTSAQKNPTAFYLCASRHGQGRTKNIQYFGAGTRLSVL.

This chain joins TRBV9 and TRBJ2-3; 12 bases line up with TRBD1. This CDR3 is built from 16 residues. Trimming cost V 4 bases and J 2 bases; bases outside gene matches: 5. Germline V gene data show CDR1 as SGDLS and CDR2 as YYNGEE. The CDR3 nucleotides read TGTGCCAGCAGCTTGGGACAGGGGGCTCTCACAGATACGCAGTATTTT. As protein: CASSLGQGALTDTQYF.

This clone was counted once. This chain's CDR3 is CASSLVTSGTKDTQYF. DNA of the CDR3: TGTGCCAGCAGCTTAGTAACTAGCGGAACGAAAGATACGCAGTATTTT. The J gene is TRBJ2-3, the V gene TRBV7-8, with 8 bases aligning to TRBD2. The junction had 8 bases not matched to a gene; V was cut back by 1 base and J by 5 bases. Looked up from germline, CDR1 is SGHVS and CDR2 is FQNEAQ. The CDR3 runs to 16 residues.

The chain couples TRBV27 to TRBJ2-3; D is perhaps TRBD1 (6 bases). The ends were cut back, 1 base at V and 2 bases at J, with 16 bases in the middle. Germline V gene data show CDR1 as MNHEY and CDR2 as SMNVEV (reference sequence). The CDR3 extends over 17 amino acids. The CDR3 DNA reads TGTGCCAGCAGTTTATACAGGGTTCGAATTAACACAGATACGCAGTATTTT. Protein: CASSLYRVRINTDTQYF.

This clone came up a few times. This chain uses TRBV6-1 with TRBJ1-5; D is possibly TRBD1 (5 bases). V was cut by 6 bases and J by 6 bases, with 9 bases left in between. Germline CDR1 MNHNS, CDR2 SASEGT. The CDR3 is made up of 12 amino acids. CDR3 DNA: TGTGCCAGCAGGGGTGGGGCTCAGCCCCAGCATTTT. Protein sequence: CASRGGAQPQHF.

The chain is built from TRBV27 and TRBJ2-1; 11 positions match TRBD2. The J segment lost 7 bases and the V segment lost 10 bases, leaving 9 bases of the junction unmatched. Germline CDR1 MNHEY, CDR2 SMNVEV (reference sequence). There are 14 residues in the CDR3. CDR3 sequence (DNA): TGTGCCACCTTAGCGGGAGGGCTAGGTAATGAGCAGTTCTTC. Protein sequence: CATLAGGLGNEQFF.

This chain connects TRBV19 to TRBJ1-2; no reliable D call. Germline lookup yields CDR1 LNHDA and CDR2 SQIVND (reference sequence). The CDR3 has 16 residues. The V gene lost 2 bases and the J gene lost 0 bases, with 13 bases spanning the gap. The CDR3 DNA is TGTGCCAGTAGTATACCATCTCGATCAGCTAACTATGGCTACACCTTC. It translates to CASSIPSRSANYGYTF. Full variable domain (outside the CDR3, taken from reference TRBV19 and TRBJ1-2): DGGITQSPKYLFRKEGQNVTLSCEQNLNHDAMYWYRQDPGQGLRLIYYSQIVNDFQKGDIAEGYSVSREKKESFPLTVTSAQKNPTAFYLCASSIPSRSANYGYTFGSGTRLTVV.

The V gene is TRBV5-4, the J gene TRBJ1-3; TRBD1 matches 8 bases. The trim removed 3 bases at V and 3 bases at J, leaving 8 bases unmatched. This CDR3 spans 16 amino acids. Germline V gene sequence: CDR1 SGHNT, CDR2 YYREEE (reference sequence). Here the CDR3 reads CASSSGGRERGNTIYF. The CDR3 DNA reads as TGTGCCAGCAGCTCAGGGGGCAGGGAGCGTGGAAACACCATATATTTT.

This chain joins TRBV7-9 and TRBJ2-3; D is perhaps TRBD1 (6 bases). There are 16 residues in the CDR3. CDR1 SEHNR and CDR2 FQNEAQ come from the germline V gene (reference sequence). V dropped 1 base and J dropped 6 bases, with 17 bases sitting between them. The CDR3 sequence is CASSLGQVLGVDTQYF. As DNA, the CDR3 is TGTGCCAGCAGCTTAGGACAGGTCCTCGGGGTTGATACGCAGTATTTT.

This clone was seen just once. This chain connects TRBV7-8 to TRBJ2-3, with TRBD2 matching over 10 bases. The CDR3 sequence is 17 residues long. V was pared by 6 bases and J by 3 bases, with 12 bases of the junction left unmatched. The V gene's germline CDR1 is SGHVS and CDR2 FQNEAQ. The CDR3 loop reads CASRRIGLADPTDTQYF. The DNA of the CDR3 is TGTGCCAGCAGAAGAATAGGACTAGCGGACCCTACAGATACGCAGTATTTT.

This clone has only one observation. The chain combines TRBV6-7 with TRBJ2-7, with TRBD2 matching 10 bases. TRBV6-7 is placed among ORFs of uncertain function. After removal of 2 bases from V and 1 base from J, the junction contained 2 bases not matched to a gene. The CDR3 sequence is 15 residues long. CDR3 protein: CASSYLGLASYEQYF. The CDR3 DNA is TGTGCCAGCAGTTACCTGGGACTAGCGTCCTACGAGCAGTACTTC.

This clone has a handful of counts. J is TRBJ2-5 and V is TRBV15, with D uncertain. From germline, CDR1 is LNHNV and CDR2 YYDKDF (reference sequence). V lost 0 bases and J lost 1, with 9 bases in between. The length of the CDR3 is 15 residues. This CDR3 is CATSRDGRLQETQYF. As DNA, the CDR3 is TGTGCCACCAGCAGAGATGGCAGGCTCCAAGAGACCCAGTACTTC.

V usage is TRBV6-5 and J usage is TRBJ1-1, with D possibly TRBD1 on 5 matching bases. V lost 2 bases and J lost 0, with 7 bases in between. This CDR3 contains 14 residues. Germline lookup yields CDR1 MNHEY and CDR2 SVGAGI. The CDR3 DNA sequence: TGTGCCAGCAGTTACCAGGGAATGAACACTGAAGCTTTCTTT. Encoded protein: CASSYQGMNTEAFF.

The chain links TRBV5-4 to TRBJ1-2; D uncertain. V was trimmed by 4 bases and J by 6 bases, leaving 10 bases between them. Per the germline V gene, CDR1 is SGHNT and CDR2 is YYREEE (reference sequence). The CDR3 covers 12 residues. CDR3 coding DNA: TGTGCCAGCAGCCGAGTGGCGGATGGCTACACCTTC. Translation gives CASSRVADGYTF.

The CDR3 spells CASSLNGGGGTEAFF. In nucleotides, the CDR3 is TGTGCCAGCAGCTTAAATGGGGGCGGGGGCACTGAAGCTTTCTTT. V and J are TRBV7-6 and TRBJ1-1, with D maybe TRBD1 (6 bases). Germline CDR1 is SGHVS and CDR2 is FNYEAQ. Between the trimmed V and J ends, which lost 2 bases and 4 bases, there was a span of 14 bases. The CDR3 length is 15 residues.

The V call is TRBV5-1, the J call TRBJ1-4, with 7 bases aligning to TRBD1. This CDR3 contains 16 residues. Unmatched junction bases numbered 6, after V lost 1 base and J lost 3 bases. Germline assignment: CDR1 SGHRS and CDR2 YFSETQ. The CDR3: CASSLRTGFSNEKLFF. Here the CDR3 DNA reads TGCGCCAGCAGCTTGCGGACAGGTTTCTCTAATGAAAAACTGTTTTTT.

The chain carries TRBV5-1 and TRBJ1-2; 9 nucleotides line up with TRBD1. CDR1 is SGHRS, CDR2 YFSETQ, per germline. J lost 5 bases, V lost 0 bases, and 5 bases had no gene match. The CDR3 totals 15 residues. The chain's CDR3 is CASSLGPDRGYGYTF. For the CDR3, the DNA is TGCGCCAGCAGCTTGGGGCCGGACAGGGGTTATGGCTACACCTTC. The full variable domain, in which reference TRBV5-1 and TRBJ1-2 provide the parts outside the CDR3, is KAGVTQTPRYLIKTRGQQVTLSCSPISGHRSVSWYQQTPGQGLQFLFEYFSETQRNKGNFPGRFSGRQFSNSRSEMNVSTLELGDSALYLCASSLGPDRGYGYTFGSGTRLTVV.

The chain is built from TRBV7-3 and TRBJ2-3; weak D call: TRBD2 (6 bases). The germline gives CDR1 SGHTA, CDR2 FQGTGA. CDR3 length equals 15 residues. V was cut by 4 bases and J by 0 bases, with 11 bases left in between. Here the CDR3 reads CASSSRDSSTDTQYF. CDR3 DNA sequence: TGTGCCAGCAGCTCCCGGGACTCTAGCACAGATACGCAGTATTTT. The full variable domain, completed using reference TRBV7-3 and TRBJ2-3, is GAGVSQTPSNKVTEKGKYVELRCDPISGHTALYWYRQSLGQGPEFLIYFQGTGAADDSGLPNDRFFAVRPEGSVSTLKIQRTERGDSAVYLCASSSRDSSTDTQYFGPGTRLTVL.